This T cell receptor (beta chain) was sequenced in a study of cytotoxic CD8 clonotypes in ibrutinib-treated CLL. Method: immunoSEQ multiplex PCR; TCRdb's copy keeps in-frame clones and lacks some. The sample includes about 140,000 clones, around 80% of them seen just once. Germline V gene data show CDR1 as MNHEY and CDR2 as SVGAGI. CDR3 length: 16 amino acids. Trimming removed 4 bases at V and 9 bases at J, with 24 bases between. The sample was PBMCs, taken after 36 months of ibrutinib treatment. The TCR sequence derives from a human donor with chronic lymphocytic leukemia. V usage is TRBV6-5 and J usage is TRBJ1-2; perhaps TRBD1 as D (5 bases). This CDR3 reads CASSSCVLNGQCSYTF. DNA for the CDR3: TGTGCCAGCAGTTCATGTGTACTTAATGGACAATGTAGCTACACCTTC.